The entry below gives a single T cell receptor beta chain sequence along with its context. Its antigen is still unknown. Clones were read by immunoSEQ multiplex PCR, and TCRdb kept only the in-frame ones, dropping some. The sample yields roughly 350,000 clones, less than 90% seen once. This entry belongs to a study of Ad26.COV2.S vaccination and SARS-CoV-2 variants. This CDR3 has 14 residues. Germline V lookup: CDR1 SGHAT, CDR2 FQDESV (reference sequence). Trimming shortened V by 4 bases and J by 1 base, and 10 bases separated the two germline ends. Treatment described: some 20 received Ad26.COV2.S at low or high dose, single or two shots; about 5 received placebo; per-sample allocation not given. The samples date from day 63 after the first vaccine or placebo injection. The study, taken as a whole, reports: Similar non-spike TCR breadth was seen in vaccine and placebo recipients.

The rearrangement joins TRBV11-1 to TRBJ1-1; D is undetermined. This material consisted of peripheral blood, taken in a trial of Ad26.COV2.S vaccine versus placebo. The sequence came from a person aged 18-65 years who received the Ad26.COV2.S COVID-19 vaccine or a placebo. CDR3 loop: CASSSSAWNTEAFF. CDR3 nucleotides: TGTGCCAGCAGCTCATCGGCCTGGAACACTGAAGCTTTCTTT.